The sequence of this TCR beta chain was determined in a study of glioma-infiltrating T cells after dendritic cell vaccination. For the study at large: Dendritic cell vaccination trial patients had either newly diagnosed or recurrent glioblastoma.

Input was 2 to 2.5 ug genomic DNA, or all available if less. The PCR used 60 V beta and 13 J beta primers. Clones were read by immunoSEQ multiplex PCR, and TCRdb kept only the in-frame ones, dropping some. The sample includes roughly 82,000 clones, over 85% of them seen just once. V shed 3 bases and J shed 6 bases, with 8 bases lying between them. Germline V lookup: CDR1 SQVTM, CDR2 ANQGSEA. The CDR3 has 11 residues. The rearrangement uses TRBV29-1 and TRBJ1-2; the D gene is possibly TRBD1 (5 bases). The sample was blood, taken before dendritic cell vaccination. The TCR was taken from a human donor with glioblastoma. CDR3 protein: CSVDSTDGYTF. The CDR3 DNA follows: TGCAGCGTTGATTCGACAGATGGCTACACCTTC.